The next 32 T cell receptor beta chains were all read from a single sample in a study of beta chain features in type 1 diabetes. Expressed TCRB transcripts were sequenced after all isolated RNA was converted to cDNA. Sequenced by immunoSEQ multiplex PCR; TCRdb stores in-frame clones only, minus some. This table has fewer than 200,000 clones, 8.1% appearing once. Sequencing was performed on central memory CD4+ T cells from blood. These receptors were collected from a man between 18 and 35 years old in good health.

This clone came up a few times. This chain uses TRBV6-1 with TRBJ2-7; 12 nucleotides match TRBD1. V shed 2 bases, J shed 5 bases, and the junction held 4 bases outside the gene matches. CDR1 and CDR2 from the germline V gene are MNHNS and SASEGT. This CDR3 is built from 15 residues. The CDR3 nucleotides are TGTGCCAGCAGTGAACCGGGACAGGGGGCCGACGAGCAGTACTTC. Its translation: CASSEPGQGADEQYF.

In this sample, this clone turned up a few times. This chain uses TRBV5-6 with TRBJ2-3; TRBD2 matches 10 bases. Germline CDR1 and CDR2: SGHDT and YYEEEE. The J segment lost 3 bases and the V segment lost 3 bases, leaving 1 base of the junction unmatched. The CDR3 totals 14 residues. The CDR3 coding sequence is TGTGCCAGCAGCTCACTAGCGGGAACAGATACGCAGTATTTT. It is translated as CASSSLAGTDTQYF.

The rearrangement uses TRBV28 and TRBJ2-7; a weak D match, TRBD2 (7 bases). The V end lost 7 bases, the J end lost 7 bases, and 23 bases lay between the germline ends. The CDR3 spans 15 residues. Germline values: CDR1 MDHEN, CDR2 SYDVKM. CDR3 bases: TGTGCCAGCAAGTTGGGCGGGGGCACTCTACTGGAGCAGTACTTC. Translating it yields CASKLGGGTLLEQYF.

This clone was detected a few times. The chain joins TRBV28 to TRBJ1-5; D not certain. The V and J ends lost 4 bases and 5 bases respectively, with 9 bases between them. Germline V gives CDR1 MDHEN, CDR2 SYDVKM. The length of the CDR3 is 13 residues. The CDR3 reads CASSWHPHQPQHF. The DNA of the CDR3 is TGTGCCAGCAGTTGGCACCCTCATCAGCCCCAGCATTTT.

This clone has only a few counts. The chain joins TRBV5-5 to TRBJ2-5, with 11 bases fitting TRBD2. This CDR3 region has 16 residues. V lost 4 bases and J lost 2; bases outside the gene matches: 7. Germline CDR1 reads SGHKS; CDR2 reads YYEKEE (reference sequence). The CDR3 nucleotides are TGTGCCAGCAGCGGAGGGACTAGCGGTCCTCAAGAGACCCAGTACTTC. Its protein product is CASSGGTSGPQETQYF.

This clone showed up just a few times. V gene TRBV2 combines with J gene TRBJ1-5; no clear D. Trimming left V 7 bases short and J 4 bases short, with 17 bases between. Germline lookup yields CDR1 SNHLY and CDR2 FYNNEI. This CDR3 comprises 15 residues. Here the CDR3 reads CASTPGWASNQPQHF. The DNA of the CDR3 is TGTGCCAGCACCCCGGGGTGGGCCTCAAATCAGCCCCAGCATTTT.

In its sample, this clone was seen a few times. The V call is TRBV5-4, the J call TRBJ1-1, with D possibly TRBD1 on 6 matching bases. Germline lookup yields CDR1 SGHNT and CDR2 YYREEE (reference sequence). The CDR3 runs to 15 residues. Deletions cut 5 bases from V and 5 bases from J, with 19 bases between. The CDR3 loop is CASSPTFLGGTEAFF. CDR3 nucleotides: TGTGCCAGCAGTCCCACTTTTTTAGGGGGAACTGAAGCTTTCTTT.

The rearrangement joins TRBV5-1 to TRBJ2-7; D uncertain. Trimming removed 5 bases from V and 5 bases from J, with 17 bases in between. The CDR3 totals 14 residues. The germline V gene has CDR1 SGHRS and CDR2 YFSETQ. DNA of the CDR3: TGCGCCAGCAGAAATGCACTTCCCTCTGACGAGCAGTACTTC. This gives the protein CASRNALPSDEQYF.

The chain links TRBV11-2 to TRBJ2-3; TRBD1 matches 7 bases. Germline loops: CDR1 SGHAT, CDR2 FQNNGV. This CDR3 comprises 17 residues. Germline trimming cut 3 bases from V and 0 bases from J; bases unmatched to any gene: 9. CDR3 amino acids: CASSLRPGQRSTDTQYF. CDR3 coding DNA: TGTGCCAGCAGCTTGAGGCCGGGACAGCGTAGCACAGATACGCAGTATTTT.

This clone has at least ten counts. This rearrangement joins TRBV7-9 to TRBJ2-5; 9 bases are shared with TRBD1. This CDR3 comprises 15 residues. Unmatched junction bases numbered 6, after V lost 3 bases and J lost 4 bases. Germline loops: CDR1 SEHNR, CDR2 FQNEAQ (reference sequence). CDR3 in DNA: TGTGCCAGCAGCTTCGACAGGGGGATAGGAGAGACCCAGTACTTC. It specifies CASSFDRGIGETQYF.

This clone showed up just a few times. The CDR3 region is CASSVGQVANTEAFF. In DNA, the CDR3 is TGTGCCAGCAGCGTAGGCCAGGTCGCGAACACTGAAGCTTTCTTT. This chain connects TRBV9 to TRBJ1-1; D remains ambiguous. Trimming removed 0 bases at V and 1 base at J, with 10 bases between. CDR1 is SGDLS and CDR2 is YYNGEE in the germline V gene. The CDR3 loop spans 15 amino acids.

This clone was seen a few times. This chain links TRBV7-2 with TRBJ1-2, with D perhaps matching TRBD1 (6 bases). Trimming took off 1 base at V and 6 bases at J, with 9 bases between the two ends. CDR1 and CDR2 (germline): SGHTA, FQGNSA. The CDR3 spans 13 residues. In nucleotides, the CDR3 is TGTGCCAGCAGCTTAGGGCGGACAGATGGCTACACCTTC. It encodes CASSLGRTDGYTF.

This clone was found many times. V gene TRBV7-8 combines with J gene TRBJ1-6; 7 positions agree with TRBD1. The CDR3 length is 13 residues. CDR1 SGHVS and CDR2 FQNEAQ come from the germline V gene. J was trimmed by 13 bases and V by 4 bases; bases with no gene match: 7. The CDR3 bases are TGTGCCAGCAGCTCGGACAGGCAGTCGCCCCTCCACTTT. Its translation is CASSSDRQSPLHF. Supplemented by reference TRBV7-8 and TRBJ1-6, the full variable domain reads GAGVSQSPRYKVAKRGQDVALRCDPISGHVSLFWYQQALGQGPEFLTYFQNEAQLDKSGLPSDRFFAERPEGSVSTLKIQRTQQEDSAVYLCASSSDRQSPLHFGNGTRLTVT.

This clone was seen a handful of times. The chain is built from TRBV4-2 and TRBJ1-4; D remains ambiguous. In germline, CDR1 is LGHNA, CDR2 YNFKEQ. V was trimmed by 3 bases and J by 6 bases, leaving 11 bases between them. There are 14 residues in the CDR3. The CDR3 nucleotides are TGTGCCAGCAGCCAGGAGCTCATGGATGAAAAACTGTTTTTT. Protein: CASSQELMDEKLFF.

This clone was seen many times. This chain joins TRBV29-1 and TRBJ2-4, with TRBD1 matching 9 bases. V gave up 5 bases and J gave up 8 bases; unmatched junction bases: 7. From germline, CDR1 is SQVTM and CDR2 ANQGSEA. This CDR3 is 13 amino acids long. The CDR3 DNA reads TGCAGCGTTAATCCGGGACAGGGACACATTCAGTACTTC. Translated, it gives CSVNPGQGHIQYF.

Worth noting for this clone: This may be a read error: a much more frequent sequence differs by one nucleotide. This chain joins TRBV7-8 and TRBJ2-2; D is undetermined. The germline V gene has CDR1 SGHVS and CDR2 FQNEAQ. There are 12 residues in the CDR3. The germline V and J ends were trimmed by 3 bases and 4 bases, with 3 bases remaining between them. The CDR3 DNA follows: TGTGCCAGCAGCTTCTCCACCGGGGAGCTGTTTTTT. Translating it yields CASSFSTGELFF.

About this clone itself: An end of the junction differs from the germline gene, which may be a read error. This sequence joins TRBV29-1 and TRBJ2-7, with 8 bases fitting TRBD1. The CDR3 runs to 11 residues. Germline CDR1 SQVTM, CDR2 ANQGSEA. The DNA of the CDR3 is TGCAGCGCGGCATCAGGGGGCGTTAAGAACTTC. This sequence encodes CSAASGGVKNF.

This clone was seen a handful of times. V gene TRBV27 combines with J gene TRBJ2-5, with 7 nucleotides matching TRBD1. With 6 bases clipped from V and 5 bases from J, the junction kept 9 bases outside the gene matches. Germline V gene lookup returns CDR1 MNHEY and CDR2 SMNVEV (reference sequence). The CDR3 has 14 residues. The DNA of the CDR3 is TGTGCCAGCAGACCCCACAGGGGTAGGGAGACCCAGTACTTC. Translation gives CASRPHRGRETQYF.

The J gene is TRBJ1-2, the V gene TRBV7-2; D might be TRBD1 (5 bases). The CDR3 is 15 amino acids. The germline V gene has CDR1 SGHTA and CDR2 FQGNSA. The V gene lost 2 bases and the J gene lost 2 bases, with 12 bases spanning the gap. Written as DNA, the CDR3 is TGTGCCAGCAGCTTATATGGACAAACCAACTATGGCTACACCTTC. Its translation is CASSLYGQTNYGYTF.

The chain joins TRBV7-3 to TRBJ2-3; D possibly corresponds to TRBD2 (5 bases). The CDR3 sequence is 13 residues long. Germline V gives CDR1 SGHTA, CDR2 FQGTGA. The V and J ends lost 2 bases and 8 bases respectively, with 11 bases between them. CDR3 nucleotides: TGTGCCAGCAGCTTACCCGGGGTGACTACGCAGTATTTT. This translates into CASSLPGVTTQYF.

The CDR3 DNA is TGTGCCAGCAGCTCCGGACAGACGGCCGATCAGCCCCAGCATTTT. It translates to CASSSGQTADQPQHF. V is TRBV5-8 and J is TRBJ1-5; perhaps TRBD1 as D (6 bases). V lost 3 bases, J lost 5 bases, and 15 bases lay in between. Germline V lookup: CDR1 SGHTS, CDR2 YDEGEE. CDR3 length: 15 amino acids.

The chain employs TRBV5-1 and TRBJ2-5; tentative D call: TRBD2 (6 bases). The CDR3 loop spans 14 amino acids. Deletions cut 4 bases from V and 5 bases from J, with 15 bases between. The germline V gene encodes CDR1 SGHRS and CDR2 YFSETQ. The CDR3 is CASSHLATKETQYF. Written as DNA, the CDR3 is TGCGCCAGCAGCCATCTAGCGACCAAGGAGACCCAGTACTTC.

V is TRBV28 and J is TRBJ2-7; unclear D gene. CDR1 is MDHEN and CDR2 is SYDVKM in the germline V gene. V was clipped by 8 bases and J by 0 bases, with 5 bases between them. This CDR3 comprises 11 residues. CDR3: CASESSYEQYF. CDR3 nucleotides: TGTGCCAGCGAGAGCTCCTACGAGCAGTACTTC.

V gene TRBV7-8 combines with J gene TRBJ2-7; TRBD2 agrees at 10 bases. This CDR3 has 16 amino acids. Unmatched junction bases numbered 5, after V lost 1 base and J lost 2 bases. Germline CDR1 SGHVS, CDR2 FQNEAQ. In nucleotides, the CDR3 is TGTGCCAGCAGCTTAGTGACCGGGACTAGCGCCTACGAGCAGTACTTC. The encoded protein is CASSLVTGTSAYEQYF.

V usage is TRBV28 and J usage is TRBJ1-5, with D unresolved. This CDR3 comprises 14 residues. Germline loops: CDR1 MDHEN, CDR2 SYDVKM. Between the trimmed V and J ends, which lost 2 bases and 5 bases, there was a span of 10 bases. The CDR3 protein is CASSLLTVYQPQHF. In nucleotides, the CDR3 is TGTGCCAGCAGTTTACTAACAGTGTATCAGCCCCAGCATTTT.

The gene calls are TRBV7-2 and TRBJ2-1, with 7 bases aligning to TRBD1. The CDR3 runs 13 residues. Germline loops: CDR1 SGHTA, CDR2 FQGNSA. The ends lost 6 bases at V and 6 bases at J; junction bases unmatched: 5. The CDR3 spells CASRPDRVNEQFF. CDR3 nucleotide sequence: TGTGCCAGCAGACCAGACAGGGTCAATGAGCAGTTCTTC.

This clone came up a few times. As DNA, the CDR3 is TGCAGTGCGCTACGGGGCTACGAGCAGTACTTC. Its protein product is CSALRGYEQYF. The gene calls are TRBV20-1 and TRBJ2-7; a possible D gene is TRBD2 (5 bases). Germline CDR1 DFQATT, CDR2 SNEGSKA (reference sequence). The CDR3 runs 11 residues. V was pared by 6 bases and J by 3 bases, with 9 bases between.

This clone was recorded a few times. The chain couples TRBV2 to TRBJ1-2; D may be TRBD1 (5 bases). Germline V CDR1 and CDR2: SNHLY, FYNNEI. The V and J ends lost 7 bases and 0 bases respectively, with 18 bases between them. This CDR3 has 16 amino acids. CDR3 nucleotide sequence: TGTGCCAGCACCGACCCTCAGGACATGGCTAACTATGGCTACACCTTC. It codes for CASTDPQDMANYGYTF.

The table lists this clone with many counts. The rearrangement uses TRBV6-5 and TRBJ2-7, with a tentative D call TRBD2 (6 bases). V shed 5 bases and J shed 3 bases, with 8 bases lying between them. The length of the CDR3 is 12 residues. Germline values: CDR1 MNHEY, CDR2 SVGAGI. DNA of the CDR3: TGTGCCAGCAGTCAGGAGGGCTACGAGCAGTACTTC. It encodes CASSQEGYEQYF.

This clone was counted at least ten times. The J gene is TRBJ2-5, the V gene TRBV11-2, with D uncertain. The CDR3 has 12 amino acids. V dropped 4 bases and J dropped 2 bases, with 5 bases sitting between them. Germline assignment: CDR1 SGHAT and CDR2 FQNNGV. The CDR3 is CASSSQQETQYF. The CDR3 DNA reads as TGTGCCAGCAGCTCACAACAAGAGACCCAGTACTTC.

This clone came up a few times. This sequence joins TRBV7-2 and TRBJ2-7, with D possibly being TRBD2 (6 bases). The germline CDR1 and CDR2 sequences are SGHTA and FQGNSA. V lost 10 bases and J lost 7, with 20 bases in between. The CDR3 has 13 residues. The CDR3 here is CAITEEAGREQYF. DNA for the CDR3: TGTGCCATCACCGAGGAGGCGGGGCGGGAGCAGTACTTC.

This clone has a handful of counts. A single base separates this from a much larger clone, so it may be a read error. The V gene is TRBV7-2, the J gene TRBJ2-5; D unresolved. The germline CDR1 and CDR2 sequences are SGHTA and FQGNSA. The CDR3 contains 13 residues. The ends were cut back, 1 base at V and 5 bases at J, with 8 bases in the middle. The CDR3 DNA follows: TGTGCCAGCAGCTTAGGGTTCCGGGAGACCCAGTACTTC. This codes for CASSLGFRETQYF.